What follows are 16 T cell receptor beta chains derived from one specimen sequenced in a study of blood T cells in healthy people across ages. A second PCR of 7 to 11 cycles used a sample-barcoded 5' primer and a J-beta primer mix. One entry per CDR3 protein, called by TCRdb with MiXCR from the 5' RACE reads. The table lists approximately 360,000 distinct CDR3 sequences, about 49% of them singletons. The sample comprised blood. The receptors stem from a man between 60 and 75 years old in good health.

CDR3: CASSQPWTDLGINTEAFF. The CDR3 region has the DNA TGCGCCAGCAGCCAACCCTGGACGGATTTGGGGATCAACACTGAAGCTTTCTTT. The chain recombines TRBV4-1 with TRBJ1-1; D not certain. Trimming removed 2 bases from V and 2 bases from J, with 21 bases in between. CDR1 MGHRA and CDR2 YSYEKL come from the germline V gene. This CDR3 has 18 residues.

CDR3 sequence: CASSLLLDTQYF. CDR3 DNA: TGTGCCAGCAGCTTACTCCTGGATACGCAGTATTTT. The rearrangement uses TRBV27 and TRBJ2-3; D not certain. The CDR3 is 12 amino acids. Germline V gives CDR1 MNHEY, CDR2 SMNVEV (reference sequence). The ends were cut back, 6 bases at V and 6 bases at J, with 10 bases in the middle.

CDR3 sequence reads: CASSPSGSAQPQHF. CDR3 bases: TGTGCCAGCAGCCCATCGGGGAGCGCGCAGCCCCAGCATTTT. The rearrangement joins TRBV7-9 to TRBJ1-5; no definite D call. There are 14 residues in the CDR3. V was cut by 5 bases and J by 7 bases, with 15 bases left in between. Germline CDR1 is SEHNR and CDR2 is FQNEAQ (reference sequence).

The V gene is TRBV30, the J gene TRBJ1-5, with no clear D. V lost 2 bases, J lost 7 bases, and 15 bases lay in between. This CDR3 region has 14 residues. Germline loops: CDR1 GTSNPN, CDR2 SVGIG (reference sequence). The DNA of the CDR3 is TGTGCCTGGAGTTTTCAGGAGGAAGCGCAGCCCCAGCATTTT. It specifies CAWSFQEEAQPQHF.

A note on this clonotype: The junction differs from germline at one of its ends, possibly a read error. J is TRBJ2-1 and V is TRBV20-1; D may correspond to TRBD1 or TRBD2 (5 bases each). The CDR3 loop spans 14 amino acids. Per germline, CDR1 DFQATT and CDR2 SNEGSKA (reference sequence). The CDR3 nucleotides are TGCATTGCTAGAGAGGGGTCTGGGACCCACGCGCGGTTCTTC. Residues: CIAREGSGTHARFF.

The CDR3 DNA sequence: TGTGCCAGCAGCCTCGGGACTCTAAAGAATGAGCAGTTCTTC. Translated: CASSLGTLKNEQFF. This chain links TRBV11-2 with TRBJ2-1, with D perhaps matching TRBD2 (6 bases). The CDR3 is 14 residues long. Trimming shortened V by 5 bases and J by 7 bases, and 15 bases separated the two germline ends. Germline loops: CDR1 SGHAT, CDR2 FQNNGV.

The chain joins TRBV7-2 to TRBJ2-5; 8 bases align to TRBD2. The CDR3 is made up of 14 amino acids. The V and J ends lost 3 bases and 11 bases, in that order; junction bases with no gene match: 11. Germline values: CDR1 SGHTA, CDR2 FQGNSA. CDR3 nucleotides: TGTGCCAGCAGCTTGGGCTTAGCGGGATCTTGGCAGTACTTC. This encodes CASSLGLAGSWQYF.

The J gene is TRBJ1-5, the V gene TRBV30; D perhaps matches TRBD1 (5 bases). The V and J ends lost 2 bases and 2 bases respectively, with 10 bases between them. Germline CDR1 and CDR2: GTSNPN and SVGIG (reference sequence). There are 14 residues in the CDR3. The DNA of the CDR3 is TGTGCCTGGAGTTTGGGGGTAGGCAATCAGCCCCAGCATTTT. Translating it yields CAWSLGVGNQPQHF.

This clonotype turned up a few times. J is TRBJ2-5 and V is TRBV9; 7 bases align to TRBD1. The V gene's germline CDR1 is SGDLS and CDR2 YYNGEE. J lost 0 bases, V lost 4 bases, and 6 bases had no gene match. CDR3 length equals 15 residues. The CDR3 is CASSQSGTDQETQYF. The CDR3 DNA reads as TGTGCCAGCAGCCAGAGTGGGACAGACCAAGAGACCCAGTACTTC.

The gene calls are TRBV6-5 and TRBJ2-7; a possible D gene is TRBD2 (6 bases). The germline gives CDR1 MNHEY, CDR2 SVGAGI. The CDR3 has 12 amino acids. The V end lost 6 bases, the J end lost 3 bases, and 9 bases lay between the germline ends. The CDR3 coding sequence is TGTGCCAGCAGAGGAGGGATCTACGAGCAGTACTTC. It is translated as CASRGGIYEQYF.

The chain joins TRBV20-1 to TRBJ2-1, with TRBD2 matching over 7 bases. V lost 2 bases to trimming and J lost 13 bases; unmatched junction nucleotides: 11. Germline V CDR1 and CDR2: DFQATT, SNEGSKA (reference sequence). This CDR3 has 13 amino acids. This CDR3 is CSARSSGPSGQFF. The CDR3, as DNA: TGCAGTGCTAGATCCTCCGGCCCTAGCGGACAGTTCTTC.

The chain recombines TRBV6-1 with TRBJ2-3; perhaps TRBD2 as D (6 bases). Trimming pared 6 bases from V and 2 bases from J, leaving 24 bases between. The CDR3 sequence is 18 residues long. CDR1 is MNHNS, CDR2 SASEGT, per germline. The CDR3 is CASRPFYPMAGLTDTQYF. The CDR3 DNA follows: TGTGCCAGCAGGCCTTTCTACCCCATGGCGGGGCTCACAGATACGCAGTATTTT.

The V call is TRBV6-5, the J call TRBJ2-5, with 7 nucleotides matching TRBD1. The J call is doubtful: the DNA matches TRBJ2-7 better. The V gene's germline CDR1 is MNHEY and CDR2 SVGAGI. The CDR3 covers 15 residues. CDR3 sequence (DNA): TGTGCCAGCAGTACTCCCGGGACAGCCACCAACGAGCAGTACTTC. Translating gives CASSTPGTATNEQYF.

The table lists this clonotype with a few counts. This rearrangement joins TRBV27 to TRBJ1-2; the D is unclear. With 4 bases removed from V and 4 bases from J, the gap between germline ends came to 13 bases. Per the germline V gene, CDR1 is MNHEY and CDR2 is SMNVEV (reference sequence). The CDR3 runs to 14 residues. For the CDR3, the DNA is TGTGCCAGCAGTTATGACGGGCGAGGCTATGGCTACACCTTC. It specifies CASSYDGRGYGYTF.

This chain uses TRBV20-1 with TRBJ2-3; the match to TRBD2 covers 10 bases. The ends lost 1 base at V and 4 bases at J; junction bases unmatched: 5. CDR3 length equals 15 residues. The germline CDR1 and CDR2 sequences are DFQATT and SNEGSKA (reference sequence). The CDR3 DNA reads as TGCAGTGCTAGAGTACTAGCGGGATGGGCAGATACGCAGTATTTT. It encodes CSARVLAGWADTQYF.

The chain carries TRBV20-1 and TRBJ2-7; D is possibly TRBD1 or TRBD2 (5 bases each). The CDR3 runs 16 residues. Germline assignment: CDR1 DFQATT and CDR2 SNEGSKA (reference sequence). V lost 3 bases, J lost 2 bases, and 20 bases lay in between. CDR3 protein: CSASSAGTKGTYEQYF. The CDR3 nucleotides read TGCAGTGCTAGTTCAGCCGGGACGAAAGGAACCTACGAGCAGTACTTC.